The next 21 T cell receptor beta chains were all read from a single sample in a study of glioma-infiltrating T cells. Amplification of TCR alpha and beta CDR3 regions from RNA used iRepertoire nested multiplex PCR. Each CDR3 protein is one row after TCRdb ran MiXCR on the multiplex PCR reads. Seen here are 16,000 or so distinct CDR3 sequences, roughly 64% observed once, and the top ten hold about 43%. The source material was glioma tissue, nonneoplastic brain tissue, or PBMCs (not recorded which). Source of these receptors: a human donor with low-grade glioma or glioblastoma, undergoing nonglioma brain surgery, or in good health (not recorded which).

The CDR3 region is CASSYTGLAGRYEQYF. CDR3 coding DNA: TGTGCCAGCAGTTACACGGGACTAGCGGGGCGCTACGAGCAGTACTTC. The chain uses TRBV6-2 or TRBV6-3 and TRBJ2-7; 13 positions match TRBD2. The CDR3 has 16 amino acids. Germline V CDR1 and CDR2: MNHEY, SVGEGT. The ends lost 2 bases at V and 3 bases at J; junction bases unmatched: 4.

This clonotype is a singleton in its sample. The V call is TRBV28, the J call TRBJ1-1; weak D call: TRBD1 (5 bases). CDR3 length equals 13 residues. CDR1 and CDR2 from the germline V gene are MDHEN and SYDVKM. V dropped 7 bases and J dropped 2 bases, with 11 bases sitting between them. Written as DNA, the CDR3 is TGTGCCAGCATTCCGGGGGAAAACACTGAAGCTTTCTTT. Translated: CASIPGENTEAFF.

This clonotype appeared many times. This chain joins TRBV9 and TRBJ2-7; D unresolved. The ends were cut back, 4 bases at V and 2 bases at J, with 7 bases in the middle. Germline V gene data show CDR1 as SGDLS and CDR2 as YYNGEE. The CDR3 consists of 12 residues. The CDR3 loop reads CASSSTPYEQYF. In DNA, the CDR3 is TGTGCCAGCAGCTCCACACCCTACGAGCAGTACTTC.

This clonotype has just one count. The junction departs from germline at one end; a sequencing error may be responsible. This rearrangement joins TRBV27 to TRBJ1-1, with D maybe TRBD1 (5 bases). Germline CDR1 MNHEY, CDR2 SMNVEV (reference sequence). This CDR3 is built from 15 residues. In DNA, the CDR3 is TGTGCCAGCAGTTCCTCCGGACATCCGAAAACTGAAGATTTCTTT. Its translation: CASSSSGHPKTEDFF.

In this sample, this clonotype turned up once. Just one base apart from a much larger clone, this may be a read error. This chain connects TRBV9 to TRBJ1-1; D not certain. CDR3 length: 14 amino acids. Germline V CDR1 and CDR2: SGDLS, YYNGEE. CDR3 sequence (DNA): TGTGCCAGCAGCGTTGATATGGGGAACACTAAAGCTTTCTTT. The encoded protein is CASSVDMGNTKAFF.

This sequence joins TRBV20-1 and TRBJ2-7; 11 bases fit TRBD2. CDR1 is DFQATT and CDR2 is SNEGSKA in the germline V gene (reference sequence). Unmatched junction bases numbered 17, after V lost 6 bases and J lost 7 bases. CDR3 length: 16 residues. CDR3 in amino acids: CSAGLPSGLAVFEQYF. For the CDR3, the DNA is TGCAGTGCCGGGCTACCTTCGGGACTAGCGGTCTTTGAGCAGTACTTC.

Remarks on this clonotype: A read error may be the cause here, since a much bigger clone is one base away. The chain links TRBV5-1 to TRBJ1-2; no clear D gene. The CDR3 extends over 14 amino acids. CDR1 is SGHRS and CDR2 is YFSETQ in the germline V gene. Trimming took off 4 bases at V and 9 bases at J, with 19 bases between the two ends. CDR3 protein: CASSGEAYTGCYTF. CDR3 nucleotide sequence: TGCGCCAGCAGCGGGGAGGCCTACACCGGTTGCTACACCTTC.

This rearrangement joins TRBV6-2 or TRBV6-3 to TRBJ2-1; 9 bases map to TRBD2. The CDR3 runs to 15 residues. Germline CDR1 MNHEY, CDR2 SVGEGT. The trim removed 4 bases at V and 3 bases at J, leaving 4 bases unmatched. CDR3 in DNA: TGTGCCAGCAGTTTGAGACTAGCGGACTACAATGAGCAGTTCTTC. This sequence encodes CASSLRLADYNEQFF.

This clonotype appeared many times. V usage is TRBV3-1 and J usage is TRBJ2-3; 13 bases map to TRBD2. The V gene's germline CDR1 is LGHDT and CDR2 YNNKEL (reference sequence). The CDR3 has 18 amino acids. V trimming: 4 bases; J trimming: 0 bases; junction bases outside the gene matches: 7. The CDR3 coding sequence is TGTGCCAGCAGCCGGGGACTAGCGGGAACCTCTAGCACAGATACGCAGTATTTT. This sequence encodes CASSRGLAGTSSTDTQYF.

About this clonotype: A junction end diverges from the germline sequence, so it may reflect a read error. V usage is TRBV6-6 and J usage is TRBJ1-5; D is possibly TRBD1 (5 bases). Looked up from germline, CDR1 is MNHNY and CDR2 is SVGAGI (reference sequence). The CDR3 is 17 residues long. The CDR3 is CASSLLLLGESNQPQHF. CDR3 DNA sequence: TGTGCCAGCAGTTTGCTCCTCCTGGGGGAGAGCAATCAGCCCCAACATTTT.

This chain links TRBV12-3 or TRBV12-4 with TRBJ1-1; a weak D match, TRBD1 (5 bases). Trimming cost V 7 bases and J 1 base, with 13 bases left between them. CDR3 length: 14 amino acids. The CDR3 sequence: CASNPGRANTEAFF. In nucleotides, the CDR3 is TGTGCCAGCAACCCGGGACGGGCGAACACTGAAGCTTTCTTT.

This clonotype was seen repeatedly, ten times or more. CDR3 amino acids: CASSSSLYEQYF. DNA of the CDR3: TGTGCCAGCAGCTCTAGCCTCTACGAGCAGTACTTC. The chain carries TRBV7-2 and TRBJ2-7, with D possibly being TRBD2 (5 bases). The CDR3 has 12 residues. With 4 bases removed from V and 3 bases from J, the gap between germline ends came to 7 bases. The V gene's germline CDR1 is SGHTA and CDR2 FQGNSA.

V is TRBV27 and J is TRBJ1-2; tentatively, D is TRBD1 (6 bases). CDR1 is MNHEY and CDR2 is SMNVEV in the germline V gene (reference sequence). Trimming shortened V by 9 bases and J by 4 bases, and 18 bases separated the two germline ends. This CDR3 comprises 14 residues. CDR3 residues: CASRQQGGGYGYTF. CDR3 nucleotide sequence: TGTGCCAGTCGTCAACAGGGCGGAGGCTATGGCTACACCTTC.

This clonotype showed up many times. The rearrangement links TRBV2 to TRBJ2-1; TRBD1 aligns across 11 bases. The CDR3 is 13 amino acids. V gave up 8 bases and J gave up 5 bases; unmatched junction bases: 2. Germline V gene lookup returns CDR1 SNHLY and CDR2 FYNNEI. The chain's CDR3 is CASSGQGDNEQFF. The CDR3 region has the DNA TGTGCCAGCTCGGGACAGGGGGACAATGAGCAGTTCTTC. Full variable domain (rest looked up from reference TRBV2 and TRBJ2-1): EPEVTQTPSHQVTQMGQEVILRCVPISNHLYFYWYRQILGQKVEFLVSFYNNEISEKSEIFDDQFSVERPDGSNFTLKIRSTKLEDSAMYFCASSGQGDNEQFFGPGTRLTVL.

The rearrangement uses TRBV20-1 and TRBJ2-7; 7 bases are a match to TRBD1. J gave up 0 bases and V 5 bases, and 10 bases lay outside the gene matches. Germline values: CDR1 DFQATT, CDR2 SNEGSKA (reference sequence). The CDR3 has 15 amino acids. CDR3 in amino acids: CSAAGSQGFSYEQYF. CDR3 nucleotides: TGCAGTGCTGCCGGGTCACAGGGGTTCTCCTACGAGCAGTACTTC.

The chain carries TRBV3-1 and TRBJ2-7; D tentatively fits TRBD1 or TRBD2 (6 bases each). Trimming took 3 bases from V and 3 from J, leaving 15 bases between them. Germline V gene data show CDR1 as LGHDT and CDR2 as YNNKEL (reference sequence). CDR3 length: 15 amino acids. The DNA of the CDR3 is TGTGCCAGCAGCCACACAGGGAGGAATGACTACGAGCAGTACTTC. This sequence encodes CASSHTGRNDYEQYF.

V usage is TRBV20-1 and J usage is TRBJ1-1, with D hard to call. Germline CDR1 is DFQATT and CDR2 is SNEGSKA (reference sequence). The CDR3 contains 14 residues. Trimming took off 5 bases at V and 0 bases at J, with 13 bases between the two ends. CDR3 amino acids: CSAGPQRMNTEAFF. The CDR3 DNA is TGCAGTGCTGGCCCACAGAGAATGAACACTGAAGCTTTCTTT.

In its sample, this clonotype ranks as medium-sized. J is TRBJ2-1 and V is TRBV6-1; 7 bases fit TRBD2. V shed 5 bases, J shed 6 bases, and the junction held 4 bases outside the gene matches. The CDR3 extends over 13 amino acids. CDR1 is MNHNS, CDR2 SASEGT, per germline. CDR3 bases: TGTGCCAGCAGTTTCCCGGGAGGCAATGAGCAGTTCTTC. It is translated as CASSFPGGNEQFF.

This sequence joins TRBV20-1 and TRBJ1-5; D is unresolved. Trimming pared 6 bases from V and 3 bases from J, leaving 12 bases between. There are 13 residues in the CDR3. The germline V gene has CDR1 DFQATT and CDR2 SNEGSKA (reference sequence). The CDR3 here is CSADKSVNQPQHF. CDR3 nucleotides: TGCAGTGCCGATAAAAGCGTCAATCAGCCCCAGCATTTT.

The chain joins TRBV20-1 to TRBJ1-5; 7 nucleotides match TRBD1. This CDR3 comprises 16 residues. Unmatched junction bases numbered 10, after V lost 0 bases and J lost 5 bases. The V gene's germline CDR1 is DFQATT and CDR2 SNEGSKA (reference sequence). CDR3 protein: CSARDLQGPGDQPQHF. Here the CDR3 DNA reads TGCAGTGCTAGAGATCTACAGGGGCCTGGGGATCAGCCCCAGCATTTT.

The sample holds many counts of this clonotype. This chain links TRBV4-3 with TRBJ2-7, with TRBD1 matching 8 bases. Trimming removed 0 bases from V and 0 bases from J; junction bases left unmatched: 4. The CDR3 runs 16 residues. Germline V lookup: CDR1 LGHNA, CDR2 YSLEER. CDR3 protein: CASSQDWQGASYEQYF. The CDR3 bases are TGCGCCAGCAGCCAAGATTGGCAGGGGGCCTCCTACGAGCAGTACTTC.